Given below is one TCR beta chain in context. Trimming stripped 7 bases from V and 0 bases from J, with 12 bases between. The CDR3 consists of 14 residues. Germline CDR1 MDHEN, CDR2 SYDVKM. The study ran its PCR with 60 Vbeta and 13 Jbeta primers. Only in-frame clones appear in the TCRdb table, and some are missing; sequencing was by immunoSEQ multiplex PCR. The data hold 220,000 or so clones, with under 85% observed a single time. This record comes from a study of cytomegalovirus exposure and HLA in healthy donors. Specimen: PBMCs. The receptor comes from a man aged 45 to 65 in good health and CMV-seronegative. The chain is built from TRBV28 and TRBJ1-2; no definite D call. Here the CDR3 DNA reads TGTGCCAGCACCGAAGCGTCAGCTAACTATGGCTACACCTTC. It translates to CASTEASANYGYTF.